This T cell receptor beta chain was documented in a study of cytomegalovirus exposure and HLA in healthy donors. Broader study findings: Common viral pathogens seemed to be connected with several of the most significant clusters, according to a later analysis. Earlier analysis looked at TCR beta V segments, and most were productive about 87% or about 30% of the time.

Whereas donors were nominally healthy upon sampling, unrecorded immune exposures were probable. This clone showed up just once. The target antigen is unknown. Per germline, CDR1 SEHNR and CDR2 FQNEAQ (reference sequence). The CDR3 has 15 residues. The germline V and J ends were trimmed by 5 bases and 3 bases, with 16 bases remaining between them. PCR amplification relied on 60 Vbeta primers (plus 13 Jbeta primers). Generated by immunoSEQ multiplex PCR, the TCRdb table keeps only in-frame clones and is missing some. The data contain 150,000 to 200,000 clones, around four fifths of them singletons. The sequence was collected from a female donor in good health and CMV-seronegative. The chain carries TRBV7-9 and TRBJ2-5; tentatively, D is TRBD1 (6 bases). Sequenced input: PBMCs. The CDR3, as DNA: TGTGCCAGCAGCGACAGGATGTCAGGAGAAGAGACCCAGTACTTC. It encodes CASSDRMSGEETQYF.